This entry is about one T cell receptor beta chain. Its antigen is undetermined. Method: immunoSEQ multiplex PCR; TCRdb's copy keeps in-frame clones and lacks some. Of about 100,000 clones in the sample, more than 70% were seen once. These data are taken from a study of identifying expanded T cells in peripheral blood. The study's findings and limits: Clone count variance between approximately two-week samples rose with total template count. Approximately 1.2 clones differed between technical replicates, versus 16.4 and 19 over time.

Healthy donors had no documented immune events, such as infections, while sampled. This CDR3 comprises 15 residues. Germline values: CDR1 WNHNN, CDR2 SYGVQD (reference sequence). V was shortened by 0 bases and J by 7 bases, with 15 bases between the two germline ends. The sequence was obtained from a person aged 18 to 75 in good health. This chain joins TRBV10-1 and TRBJ1-2, with D possibly matching TRBD1 (5 bases). Sequencing used blood. CDR3 DNA: TGCGCCAGCAGTGAGTCGAGGGGCAGGATTGGTGGCTACACCTTC. The encoded protein is CASSESRGRIGGYTF.